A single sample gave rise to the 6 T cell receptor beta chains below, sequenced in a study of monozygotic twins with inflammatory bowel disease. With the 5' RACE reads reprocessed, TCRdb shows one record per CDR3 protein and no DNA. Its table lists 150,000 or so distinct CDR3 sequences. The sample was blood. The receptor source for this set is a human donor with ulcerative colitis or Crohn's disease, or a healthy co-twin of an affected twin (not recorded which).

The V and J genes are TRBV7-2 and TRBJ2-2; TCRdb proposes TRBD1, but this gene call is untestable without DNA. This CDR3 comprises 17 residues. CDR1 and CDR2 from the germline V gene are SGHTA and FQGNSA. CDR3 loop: CASSLKGDRDATGELFF.

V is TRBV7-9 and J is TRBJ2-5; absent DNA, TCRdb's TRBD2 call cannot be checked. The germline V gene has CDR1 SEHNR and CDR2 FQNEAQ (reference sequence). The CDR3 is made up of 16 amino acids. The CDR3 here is CASSLLAGGGQETQYF.

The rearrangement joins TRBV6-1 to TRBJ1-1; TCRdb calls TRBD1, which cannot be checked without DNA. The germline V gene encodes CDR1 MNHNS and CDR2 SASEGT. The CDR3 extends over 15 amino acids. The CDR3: CASRTGGLSTTEAFF.

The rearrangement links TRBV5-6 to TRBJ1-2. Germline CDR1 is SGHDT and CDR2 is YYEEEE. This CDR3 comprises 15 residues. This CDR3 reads CASSFMSGLSYGYTF.

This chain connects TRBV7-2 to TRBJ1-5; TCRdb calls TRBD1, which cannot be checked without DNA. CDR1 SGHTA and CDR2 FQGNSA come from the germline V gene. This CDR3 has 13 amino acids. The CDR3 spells CASSLAPDQPQHF. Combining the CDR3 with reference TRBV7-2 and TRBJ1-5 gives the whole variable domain GAGVSQSPSNKVTEKGKDVELRCDPISGHTALYWYRQSLGQGLEFLIYFQGNSAPDKSGLPSDRFSAERTGGSVSTLTIQRTQQEDSAVYLCASSLAPDQPQHFGDGTRLSIL.

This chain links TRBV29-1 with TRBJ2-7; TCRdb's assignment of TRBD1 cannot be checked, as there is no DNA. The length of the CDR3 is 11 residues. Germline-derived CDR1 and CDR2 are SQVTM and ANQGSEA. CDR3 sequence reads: CSVRTDYEQYF.